A single sample is the source of the 8 T cell receptor beta chains below, sequenced in a study of cytomegalovirus exposure and HLA in healthy donors. Primers for the PCR totalled 60 Vbeta and 13 Jbeta. The assay was immunoSEQ multiplex PCR, and TCRdb's table has in-frame clones only and misses some. This sample's table reports some 64,000 clones. The sequencing input was PBMCs. The receptors stem from a woman aged 25 to 39 in good health and CMV-seronegative.

The CDR3 sequence is CASSPPSGRTGELFF. The CDR3 DNA follows: TGTGCCAGCTCACCTCCCAGCGGGAGAACCGGGGAGCTGTTTTTT. The chain employs TRBV18 and TRBJ2-2, with 8 nucleotides matching TRBD2. Germline V gene sequence: CDR1 KGHSH, CDR2 LQKENI. The CDR3 extends over 15 amino acids. Trimming at V came to 3 bases and at J to 5 bases, leaving 5 bases not matched to a gene.

The rearrangement uses TRBV29-1 and TRBJ2-5; D is unclear. Trimming cost V 2 bases and J 14 bases, with 12 bases left between them. Germline lookup yields CDR1 SQVTM and CDR2 ANQGSEA. The CDR3 is made up of 10 amino acids. In nucleotides, the CDR3 is TGCAGCGTTGAACTTACTCGGTCCTACTTC. This codes for CSVELTRSYF.

This chain uses TRBV28 with TRBJ2-7; 7 positions match TRBD2. The CDR3 loop spans 11 amino acids. The V and J ends lost 8 bases and 7 bases, in that order; junction bases with no gene match: 5. CDR1 and CDR2 from the germline V gene are MDHEN and SYDVKM. The CDR3 here is CASDLRGEQYF. In DNA form, the CDR3 reads TGTGCCAGCGACCTGCGGGGGGAGCAGTACTTC.

The CDR3: CAWSDAGQGKAEAFF. The CDR3, as DNA: TGTGCCTGGAGTGATGCAGGCCAGGGGAAAGCTGAAGCTTTCTTT. J is TRBJ1-1 and V is TRBV30; possible D gene TRBD1, 6 bases. V lost 1 base, J lost 6 bases, and 18 bases lay in between. This CDR3 spans 15 amino acids. Germline V gene data show CDR1 as GTSNPN and CDR2 as SVGIG (reference sequence). Complete variable domain (other parts from reference TRBV30 and TRBJ1-1): SQTIHQWPATLVQPVGSPLSLECTVEGTSNPNLYWYRQAAGRGLQLLFYSVGIGQISSEVPQNLSASRPQDRQFILSSKKLLLSDSGFYLCAWSDAGQGKAEAFFGQGTRLTVV.

This chain uses TRBV19 with TRBJ2-7, with TRBD1 identical over 7 bases. Losses at the gene ends were 5 bases for V and 6 bases for J; bases not matched to a gene: 7. This CDR3 has 13 amino acids. Germline V gene sequence: CDR1 LNHDA, CDR2 SQIVND (reference sequence). Written as DNA, the CDR3 is TGTGCCAGTAGTGCTGACAGGGACCCCGAGCAGTACTTC. This codes for CASSADRDPEQYF.

This rearrangement joins TRBV5-1 to TRBJ2-5, with 7 bases matching TRBD2. V was clipped by 4 bases and J by 5 bases; unmatched bases: 8. The germline V gene has CDR1 SGHRS and CDR2 YFSETQ. This CDR3 has 14 amino acids. The CDR3 region is CASSGGGLLETQYF. In nucleotides, the CDR3 is TGCGCCAGCAGCGGGGGGGGGTTGCTCGAGACCCAGTACTTC.

This sequence joins TRBV6-5 and TRBJ1-2; D is undetermined. The CDR3 loop spans 15 amino acids. The V end was cut by 0 bases, the J end by 0 bases, with 8 bases between. Germline CDR1 is MNHEY and CDR2 is SVGAGI. CDR3 region: CASSYSSGSNYGYTF. The CDR3 bases are TGTGCCAGCAGTTACTCGTCCGGGTCTAACTATGGCTACACCTTC.

The rearrangement links TRBV6-1 to TRBJ2-7, with D possibly matching TRBD1 (6 bases). Per the germline V gene, CDR1 is MNHNS and CDR2 is SASEGT. This CDR3 is 14 amino acids long. The V end lost 8 bases, the J end lost 3 bases, and 17 bases lay between the germline ends. The CDR3 is CASEMGASNYEQYF. The CDR3 region has the DNA TGTGCCAGCGAGATGGGGGCCTCTAACTACGAGCAGTACTTC.